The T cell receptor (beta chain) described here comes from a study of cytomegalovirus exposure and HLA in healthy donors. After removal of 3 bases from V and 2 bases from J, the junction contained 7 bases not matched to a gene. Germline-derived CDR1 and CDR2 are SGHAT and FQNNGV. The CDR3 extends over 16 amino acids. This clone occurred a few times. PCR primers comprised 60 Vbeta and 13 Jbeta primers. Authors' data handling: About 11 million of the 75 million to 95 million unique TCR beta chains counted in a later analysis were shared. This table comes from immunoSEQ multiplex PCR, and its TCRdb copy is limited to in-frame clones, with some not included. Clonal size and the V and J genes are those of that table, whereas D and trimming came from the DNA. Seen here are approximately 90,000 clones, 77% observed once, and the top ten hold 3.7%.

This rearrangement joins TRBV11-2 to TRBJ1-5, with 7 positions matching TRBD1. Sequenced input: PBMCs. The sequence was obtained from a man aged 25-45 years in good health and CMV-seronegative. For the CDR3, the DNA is TGTGCCAGCAGCTTGGTAGGGGGCATCGGCAATCAGCCCCAGCATTTT. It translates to CASSLVGGIGNQPQHF.